This T cell receptor (beta chain) came from a study of cytomegalovirus exposure and HLA in healthy donors (dated by TCRdb to the late 2010s). At the level of the whole study: An earlier analysis of roughly 500 of the donors reported 250 to 300 Gb of sequence data and roughly 110 million unique TCR beta sequences from 150 million to 200 million T cells. Every repertoire in the discovery cohort had been generated on one and the same sequencing platform. A handful of DR-DQ haplotypes were handled as single units for association and clustering because linkage in the cohort was strong. Donor age, sex, ethnicity and CMV serostatus were compiled alongside the repertoire data. In a later analysis, previously published TCR beta repertoires from roughly 710 donors were re-analyzed and high-resolution HLA genotyping was added so that TCR occurrence patterns could be studied. The study profiled the T cell repertoires of approximately 700 subjects by immunosequencing and related them to cytomegalovirus serostatus. Both class I and class II loci were covered by HLA typing, at four-digit resolution. A separate validation cohort of roughly 130 different subjects was used in addition to the 666-subject first cohort. The aim of the study was to test whether cataloging public T cell receptors could identify signatures of past pathogen exposure. The number of typed donors differed by locus: about 620-640 for A, B, C, DRB1 and DQB1; 500 to 550 for DQA1; some 590 for DPA1; and about 470 for DPB1. Genome-wide SNP genotypes for about 65% of the 666 donors were used in a later genetic analysis, which treated that subset as a discovery cohort. An early release that covered about 600 HLA-typed donors contained about 300 gigabases of sequencing data and around 80 million unique TCR sequences. The later analysis used no new phenotypic data to find candidate immune exposures, relying instead on TCR beta sequences and their occurrence across donors. The study combined high-throughput TCR immunosequencing, statistical association of individual TCRs with disease status, and machine learning to predict cytomegalovirus infection status. In an earlier analysis of roughly 580 of the donors, high-throughput TCR beta sequencing was used to judge whether each TCR beta V gene segment behaved as functional or pseudogenic. Of the 300 to 400 genotyped donors, 81% fell in the genetic ancestry cluster associated with self-reported Caucasian donors. Among around 400 genotyped donors of the cohort, an average of approximately 200,000 unique TCR beta nucleotide sequences was sequenced per donor, of which 15% to 20% were non-productive. The paper as a whole reports these results and caveats: Because counts were too low, roughly 18 rarely observed V segments, including chromosome 9 orphons, were left out of the earlier analysis of 500 to 750 of the donors. A later analysis associated 15,000 to 20,000 TCR beta sequences with specific HLA alleles at a false discovery rate of 0.05. The only immune exposure information available for the cohort was CMV serostatus. In a later analysis, several top co-occurrence clusters were reported to appear linked to parvovirus B19, influenza, CMV and Epstein-Barr virus. Because HLA typing was missing for some donors at each locus, association tests included only the typed subset. Compared with equally common non-associated chains, HLA-associated TCR beta chains in a later analysis were more clonally expanded and had lower generation probabilities. V-gene and J-gene trimming of TCR beta chains was associated with a missense DCLRE1C variant in a later genetic analysis, and the association was replicated in an independent cohort. The study gave a list of 150 to 200 TCR beta chains associated with cytomegalovirus. Compared with the roughly 710-donor mean, donors in an Asian-associated ancestry cluster had fewer N-insertions in productive TCRs, according to a later genetic analysis. The authors suggested that the approach could potentially be extended to other disease states and immunological phenotypes. A further reported finding was that TCR beta sequences accurately predicted the HLA-A and HLA-B alleles for most subjects in the first cohort. According to a later analysis, TCR association rates differed among HLA loci, with DRB1 alleles showing the most associated TCRs and HLA-C alleles showing the fewest. The presence/absence analyses assumed that sequencing depth was roughly uniform across donors, and that assumption may not be true. In vitro tests confirmed that three of the cytomegalovirus-associated TCR beta chains recognize cytomegalovirus antigens. Cytomegalovirus status was reported to be diagnosed by the classifier with high specificity and sensitivity in both the original and validation cohorts. A cluster of highly shared sequence variants was judged likely to represent a technical artifact of the sequencing pipeline. Linkage disequilibrium might explain the correlated functional status among segregating V segments, but an unknown experimental factor could not be excluded. Most TCR sequences were seen in very few donors, while some public TCRs were found in many individuals. Broadly in line with IMGT annotations, most TCR beta V segments showed up in productive rearrangements about 87% or about 30% of the time in an earlier analysis of 587 of the donors. In this cohort, only TCR beta chains were sequenced, and detectable features were limited by the absence of alpha or paired-chain data. When HLA alleles, especially DR and DQ, strongly co-occurred, attributing TCR associations to individual alleles was difficult. A later analysis found that most CMV-associated TCR beta chains appeared HLA-restricted, with HLA associations seemingly driven largely by CMV exposure. Some IMGT-functional V segments, including TRBV6-2 and TRBV6-3, could not be told apart with the 87-base-pair reads, so those segments were excluded.

The library was generated by the immunoSEQ multiplex PCR assay. The multiplex PCR relied on a mix of 60 forward primers for TCR Vbeta segments and 13 reverse primers for TCR Jbeta segments. The CDR3 region of rearranged TCR beta genes was amplified from genomic DNA by a multiplex PCR assay. Amplified TCR beta libraries were sequenced as 87-base-pair reads on the Illumina HiSeq System. The authors processed their data as follows. A later analysis tallied 75 million to 95 million unique TCR beta chains across the 660 or so repertoires, and about 10 million of those chains were shared by two or more donors. Raw reads were error-corrected and collapsed into unique sequences with a nearest-neighbor algorithm that merged closely related sequences to remove PCR and sequencing errors. CDR3 sequences were aligned to IMGT reference sequences to assign V, D and J gene segments. For a sequence to be retained, a match of at least six nucleotides to both a V gene segment and a J gene segment was required. Rearrangements were called productive when the CDR3 lacked stop codons and stayed in frame with V and J; all others were non-productive. Following IMGT convention, CDR3 was defined as the stretch from the second conserved V-encoded cysteine to the conserved J-encoded phenylalanine. In an earlier analysis of 500 to 650 of the donors, sequences lacking an unambiguous match to a single V gene segment were excluded. An earlier analysis of about 590 of the donors classified V segments as functional when productive rearrangements were above 56.7% and as segregating when the standard deviation between donors was above 5%. To diagnose cytomegalovirus status from the catalog of TCR beta chain sequences, a statistical classification framework was built. In a later analysis, TCR nucleotide sequences were compared against IMGT/GENE-DB human TR gene sequences so that V and J genes could be assigned. A later analysis assigned CDR3 sequences and most-parsimonious VDJ recombination scenarios with the TCRdist pipeline. A later analysis defined each TCR beta chain by its CDR3 amino acid sequence plus V-gene family, and excluded reads lacking a unique V-gene family. As a way to deal with suspected cross-contamination and a sequencing artifact, a later analysis dropped approximately 590 nucleotide sequences that were highly shared and had low generation probability. For each public chain, a later analysis derived a clonal expansion index from normalized ranks of inferred template counts within each repertoire. In a later analysis, generation probabilities were computed with a VDJ recombination model fitted to out-of-frame rearrangements, and the resulting probabilities were checked against IGoR. Hypergeometric tests were used in a later analysis to score TCR-TCR, TCR-HLA and TCR-CMV co-occurrence, with a repertoire-size bias correction applied to the TCR pairs. To estimate false discovery rates, a later analysis permuted the HLA or CMV assignments 20 times. A later analysis grouped co-occurring TCRs with DBSCAN, adding TCRdist sequence similarity when clustering within HLA-allele-positive subsets. For co-occurrence clustering, repertoires with fewer than 30,000 or more than 120,000 public chains were excluded, along with about five repertoires with anomalous nucleotide sharing. This is the immuneACCESS table as TCRdb keeps it, with only in-frame sequences that have V and J called. A part of the clones is gone; compared with another copy, unresolved V genes explain less than half, and the rest is unexplained. V, J and clone size were drawn from that table, and D and trimming were deduced from the DNA. The sample's clone listing holds 45,000 to 70,000 clones. The ten largest clones capture less than 15% of the sample.

On this clone: This receptor's antigen is unknown.

In total, approximately 700 healthy bone marrow donors made up the cohort. At the time of sampling, every cohort member was nominally healthy, though immune exposures that went unrecorded were likely present. The donor tested CMV seropositive, placing the donor among the 290 or so seropositive members of the cohort. Each donor provided a peripheral blood sample, and peripheral blood mononuclear cells were used for TCR beta sequencing. Genomic DNA was extracted from the blood cell samples with the Qiagen DNeasy Blood Extraction Kit. The CDR1 and CDR2 encoded by the germline V gene are MNHNS and SASEGT. The CDR3 numbers 13 residues from cysteine through phenylalanine. Only the CDR3 portion is preserved as DNA: 39 bases, with reading frame beginning at the first base. Trimming accounts for 11 bases at V and 4 bases at J, while the number of junction bases matched to no gene is 7.

The sequence joins TRBV6-1 to TRBJ1-3, and TRBD1 matches 8 of the central bases. What was sequenced was PBMCs. This TCR was sampled from a woman between 25 and 40 years old in good health and CMV-seropositive. The DNA sequence reads TGTGCCTTCCACAGGGGGAGGGGAAACACCATATATTTT. This gives the protein CAFHRGRGNTIYF.